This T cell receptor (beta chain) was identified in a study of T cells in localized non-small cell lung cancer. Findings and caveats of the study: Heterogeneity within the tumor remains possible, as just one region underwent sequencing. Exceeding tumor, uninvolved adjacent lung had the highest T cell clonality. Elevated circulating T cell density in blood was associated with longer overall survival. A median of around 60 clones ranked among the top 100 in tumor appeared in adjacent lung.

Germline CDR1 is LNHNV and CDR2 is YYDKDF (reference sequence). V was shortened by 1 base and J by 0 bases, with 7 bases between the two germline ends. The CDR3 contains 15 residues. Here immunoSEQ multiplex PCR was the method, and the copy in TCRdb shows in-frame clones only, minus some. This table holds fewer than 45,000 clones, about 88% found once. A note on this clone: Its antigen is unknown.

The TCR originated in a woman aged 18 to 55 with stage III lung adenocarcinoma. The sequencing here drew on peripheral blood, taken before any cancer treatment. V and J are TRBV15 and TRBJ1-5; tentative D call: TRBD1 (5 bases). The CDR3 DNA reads TGTGCCACCAGCAGAGGGGGGTATAGCAATCAGCCCCAGCATTTT. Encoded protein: CATSRGGYSNQPQHF.